These 8 T cell receptor beta chains share one sample of origin, sequenced in a study of vaccination and CD4 T cells after COVID-19. These TCRs are of unknown antigen specificity. An Oncomine TCR Beta short-read assay was used to sequence the DNA from cultured CD4+ T cells. Each CDR3 protein gets one entry after TCRdb re-called the PCR reads with MiXCR. The top ten hold 6.5% to 9% of the sample, which has some 8,300 distinct CDR3 sequences, 45% to 60% seen once. The treatment is: approximately 10-day PBMC culture with coronavirus spike peptide pools or control peptides (ViraFEST assay). The sample comprised CD4+ T cells from blood, cultured in vitro. The receptors shown here come from a human donor who had recovered from COVID-19.

This sequence joins TRBV4-1 and TRBJ2-7; D possibly corresponds to TRBD1 (5 bases). This CDR3 spans 15 amino acids. The germline V gene encodes CDR1 MGHRA and CDR2 YSYEKL. The V end was cut by 1 base, the J end by 5 bases, with 15 bases between. The CDR3 DNA follows: TGCGCCAGCAGCCAAGTTGGCAGGGCGCGGAACGAGCAGTACTTC. This translates into CASSQVGRARNEQYF.

The gene calls are TRBV24-1 and TRBJ1-5; D possibly corresponds to TRBD1 (5 bases). The length of the CDR3 is 13 residues. V was cut by 1 base and J by 10 bases, with 10 bases left in between. Germline V lookup: CDR1 KGHDR, CDR2 SFDVKD. CDR3 protein: CATSDFGGGPQHF. The CDR3 nucleotides are TGTGCCACCAGTGATTTCGGGGGGGGACCCCAGCATTTT.

The table lists this clonotype with a count of one. The chain uses TRBV12-3 or TRBV12-4 and TRBJ1-6, with a tentative D call TRBD1 (5 bases). Deletions cut 7 bases from V and 7 bases from J, with 17 bases between. The CDR3 length is 15 residues. CDR3 protein: CASNPSTAMNSPLHF. In DNA form, the CDR3 reads TGTGCCAGCAACCCATCGACAGCGATGAATTCACCCCTCCACTTT.

There are a few counts of this clonotype. This rearrangement joins TRBV5-1 to TRBJ1-1; D remains ambiguous. The germline V gene encodes CDR1 SGHRS and CDR2 YFSETQ. The V end lost 0 bases, the J end lost 1 base, and 4 bases lay between the germline ends. The CDR3 contains 13 residues. The CDR3, as DNA: TGCGCCAGCAGCTTGGCTAGGAACACTGAAGCTTTCTTT. As protein: CASSLARNTEAFF.

In its sample, this clonotype was seen a few times. CDR3 nucleotides: TGTGCCAGCACCTCGCCGCAGGGTGGGTCCTACAATGAGCAGTTCTTC. It codes for CASTSPQGGSYNEQFF. The J gene is TRBJ2-1, the V gene TRBV6-1; D is perhaps TRBD1 (5 bases). The CDR3 sequence is 16 residues long. Germline V gene data show CDR1 as MNHNS and CDR2 as SASEGT. V was pared by 7 bases and J by 1 base, with 17 bases between.

CDR3 region: CSARVPGLFGELFF. CDR3 nucleotide sequence: TGCAGTGCTAGGGTCCCGGGACTTTTCGGGGAGCTGTTTTTT. The chain is built from TRBV20-1 and TRBJ2-2, with D possibly matching TRBD2 (6 bases). Trimming took off 3 bases at V and 7 bases at J, with 15 bases between the two ends. CDR1 DFQATT and CDR2 SNEGSKA come from the germline V gene (reference sequence). CDR3 length: 14 amino acids.

This clonotype showed up just once. V is TRBV19 and J is TRBJ2-1; possibly TRBD2 for D (6 bases). The germline V gene has CDR1 LNHDA and CDR2 SQIVND (reference sequence). The CDR3 is 19 residues long. The V end lost 6 bases, the J end lost 0 bases, and 24 bases lay between the germline ends. The CDR3 here is CASRGYASAGRSSYNEQFF. The CDR3 bases are TGTGCCAGTAGGGGATACGCATCAGCGGGCCGAAGCTCCTACAATGAGCAGTTCTTC.

The chain uses TRBV25-1 and TRBJ2-2; 12 bases fit TRBD2. CDR1 is MGHDK and CDR2 is SYGVNS in the germline V gene. The CDR3 has 17 residues. Germline trimming cut 2 bases from V and 2 bases from J; bases unmatched to any gene: 3. CDR3: CASSETGLAGNTGELFF. The CDR3 DNA reads TGTGCCAGCAGTGAAACCGGACTAGCGGGAAACACCGGGGAGCTGTTTTTT.